Sequencing of this T cell receptor (beta chain) was carried out in a study of blood T cells in healthy people across ages (dated by TCRdb to the mid-2010s). Background for the entire study: In model experiments, roughly one uniquely barcoded TCR beta cDNA molecule per two T cells was captured by template switching. The study measured age-related changes in TCR beta repertoire diversity using deep sequencing normalized with unique cDNA molecular identifiers. Donors were grouped into four age groups: young (average roughly 15 years), middle-aged (about 38), aged (over 55) and long-lived (82). Donors of different ages were randomly distributed across sequencing lanes to avoid experimental bias. For two donors (one aged 18 to 29 and one aged 80 or older), the study analyzed two additional independent replicas of 1 million unique cDNA reads from the same blood draw. Paper-wide results and their limitations: The long-lived group showed more naive CD4+ T cells, fewer expanded clones and increased TCR diversity than the aged group, suggesting age selection. Observed TCR beta diversity correlated strongly with the percentage of naive T cells measured by flow cytometry. Estimates of total diversity from one million sequenced T cells were regarded as lower bounds and underestimates. Because profiling used bulk unsorted PBMCs, naive and antigen-experienced compartments could not be compared conclusively. As age increased, observed TCR beta diversity per million T cells dropped in a roughly linear way, and a significant reduction was already evident by age about 40. Donor CMV infection status was unknown, potentially confounding age-related changes in expanded clonotypes.

Reading the germline V gene gives CDR1 MNHEY and CDR2 SVGEGT. Clipping removes 2 bases from V and 2 bases from J, with 10 as the unmatched junction base count. Counted from cysteine to phenylalanine, this CDR3 has 17 amino acids. Just CDR3 DNA is preserved here, 51 bases in frame from base 1. Comment on this clonotype: The clone's antigen remains unknown. Per-base qualities were not stored, and no clone one base away is much larger.

Donors were a few dozen systemically healthy Caucasian individuals from Russia aged roughly 6 to 90 years. Each donor gave ten milliliters of peripheral blood, drawn into EDTA-treated Vacutainer tubes. Ficoll-Paque density-gradient centrifugation was used to isolate PBMCs, with at least 6 million per sample. Total RNA was extracted from PBMCs with Trizol reagent, with at least 5.5 micrograms obtained per sample. The percentages of naive CD45RAhigh/CD27high T cells were determined by flow cytometry on a PBMC aliquot from every donor. Library method: 5' RACE. A second PCR of roughly 7 to 12 cycles was performed with a sample-barcoded 5' primer and a J-beta primer mix. A unique molecular identifier was introduced onto each TCR beta cDNA molecule by a template-switch 5' adaptor carrying 12 random nucleotides. Each sample yielded at least 3 million CDR3-containing paired-end reads. First-strand cDNA was synthesized from all RNA with the Mint cDNA synthesis kit, primed by a TRBC-specific oligonucleotide. After uracil-DNA glycosylase treatment, a first 18-cycle PCR used universal primers M1SS and BC2_uni_R on all cDNA. The study's own analysis went as follows. Each sample was normalized by randomly selecting 1 million high-quality reads, each carrying a distinct molecular identifier. Instead of being binned into consensus sequences, reads with shared molecular identifiers were discarded. CDR3 identification, clonotype clustering and error correction used MiTCR with a Q25 quality threshold and the strictest error-elimination algorithm. Lower-bound total TCR beta diversity was estimated with a nonparametric unseen species model using Euler transformation. TCRdb handled the public reads itself, with Q25 trimming in fastp and clone calling in MiXCR, and kept productive beta chains. Identical CDR3 proteins give one entry, which carries the most common genes and DNA. The V and J calls reflect TCRdb's pipeline rather than the authors' work. A total of 1.5 million to 2 million distinct CDR3 sequences appear in this sample, 35% to 50% of them only once. About 23% of the sample is in the top ten clones.

The sequence was obtained from a human donor in good health. The sequenced sample consisted of blood. This chain joins TRBV6-2 or TRBV6-3 to TRBJ2-3; the central 7 bases match TRBD1. Here the CDR3 is given as CASSYRWTGLLTDTQYF. The DNA is TGTGCCAGCAGTTACCGGTGGACAGGCCTTCTCACAGATACGCAGTATTTT.